This T cell receptor (beta chain) was documented in a study of blood T cell repertoires in COVID-19. At the level of the study: Material from acute and convalescent COVID-19 was sourced from the United States, Italy and Spain. T cells, B-cell-depleted T cells, or PBMCs supplied cDNA or gDNA.

Authors' methods: Counts of nucleated cells, estimated from reference gene primer amplification, were obtained. TCRdb's table, derived via immunoSEQ multiplex PCR, lists solely in-frame clones and lacks some. Clone size and V and J calls were adopted from that table, with D and trimming inferred from the DNA. The table includes about 74,000 clones, 80% to 90% detected once. Per the germline V gene, CDR1 is KGHDR and CDR2 is SFDVKD. Trimming cost V 2 bases and J 8 bases; bases outside gene matches: 6. This CDR3 is built from 15 residues. Sequenced input: peripheral blood. The V call is TRBV24-1, the J call TRBJ2-4; 9 bases line up with TRBD1. The clonotype was recovered from a man aged 65-85 years with acute or convalescent COVID-19. Here the CDR3 reads CATSDSYDRGDIQYF. CDR3 bases: TGTGCCACCAGTGATTCCTATGACAGGGGGGACATTCAGTACTTC.